This TCR beta chain was identified in a study of beta chain features in type 1 diabetes. About this clone itself: Antigen specificity is unknown. In the same sample, other DNA sequences code for this CDR3.

All of the isolated RNA was reverse transcribed, so expressed TCRB transcripts were sequenced. The data were produced by immunoSEQ multiplex PCR, yet TCRdb's version contains in-frame clones alone and is incomplete. This table has hundreds of thousands of clones, 11% to 15% appearing once. Study-wide results and caveats: In cDNA sequencing, cells with high TCR expression could be over-represented. Researchers could not determine here whether HLA type influences TCRB rearrangement. More deletions and fewer insertions at VDJ junctions were seen in type 1 diabetes patients. Significant though moderate, a shortening of TCRB CDR3s appeared in all four CD4+ subsets of Type 1 diabetes patients.

With V trimmed by 6 bases and J by 5 bases, 4 bases remained unmatched. The CDR3 has 13 residues. Germline V gives CDR1 MNHEY, CDR2 SVGAGI. V is TRBV6-5 and J is TRBJ2-5, with 9 bases that match TRBD1. What was sequenced was central memory CD4+ T cells from blood. This clonotype was obtained from a man aged 25-45 years in good health. CDR3 residues: CASSRDRVETQYF. CDR3 in DNA: TGTGCCAGCAGCCGGGACAGGGTCGAGACCCAGTACTTC.